What follows describes a single T cell receptor (beta chain). This specimen comes from a study of PD-L1 blockade in urothelial cancer. Generated by immunoSEQ multiplex PCR, the TCRdb table keeps only in-frame clones and is missing some. The data contain 70,000 to 90,000 clones, 85% of them seen just once; the ten biggest clones take up under 15%. Specified time point: pretreatment peripheral blood. Trimming took off 2 bases at V and 5 bases at J, with 3 bases between the two ends. This CDR3 region has 11 residues. Germline values: CDR1 SGHNT, CDR2 YYREEE (reference sequence). This TCR came from a man aged 55 to 70 with urothelial cancer. The V gene is TRBV5-4, the J gene TRBJ2-3; D is ambiguous. The sample here was PBMCs, taken around atezolizumab (anti-PD-L1) treatment. CDR3 loop: CASSFLDTQYF. The CDR3 nucleotides read TGTGCCAGCAGCTTCTTAGATACGCAGTATTTT.